This passage covers 17 T cell receptor beta chains from one sample sequenced in a study of T cells in Graves' hyperthyroidism and ophthalmopathy. RNA transcripts yielded amplified TCR beta CDR3 regions. First-round RT-PCR targeting the TCR CDR3 was performed with the HTBI primer set. TCRdb reanalysed the multiplex PCR reads using MiXCR and keeps one entry per CDR3 protein. Here the sample spans 600,000 or so distinct CDR3 sequences, around 16% being singletons. The sample taken for sequencing was blood. The receptors originated from a woman aged 25 to 39 with Graves' hyperthyroidism.

This clonotype has only a few counts. The chain carries TRBV9 and TRBJ2-2; 7 bases are shared with TRBD1. The J segment lost 8 bases and the V segment lost 0 bases, leaving 4 bases of the junction unmatched. Germline lookup yields CDR1 SGDLS and CDR2 YYNGEE. The CDR3 is made up of 14 amino acids. The chain's CDR3 is CASSVGHRGGELFF. The CDR3 nucleotides are TGTGCCAGCAGCGTAGGGCACAGGGGAGGGGAGCTGTTTTTT.

The chain joins TRBV14 to TRBJ1-6; possibly TRBD1 for D (6 bases). Trimming took off 4 bases at V and 11 bases at J, with 21 bases between the two ends. Germline V gene lookup returns CDR1 SGHDN and CDR2 FVKESK. The CDR3 contains 16 residues. CDR3 coding DNA: TGTGCCAGCAGCCCGCGGGGCAGGGGCCCTCTAACACCCCTCCACTTT. Its protein product is CASSPRGRGPLTPLHF.

This clonotype came up a few times. The V and J genes are TRBV28 and TRBJ1-6; no definite D call. The CDR3 is 15 residues long. Per the germline V gene, CDR1 is MDHEN and CDR2 is SYDVKM. The ends were cut back, 8 bases at V and 9 bases at J, with 20 bases in the middle. In DNA, the CDR3 is TGTGCCAGCGAAAATGGGAGAGGACGGGGTTCACCCCTCCACTTT. Amino acids: CASENGRGRGSPLHF.

To note about this clonotype: Possible read error: a much larger clone is one base away. The chain carries TRBV11-2 and TRBJ2-4, with TRBD1 matching 7 bases. CDR1 and CDR2 from the germline V gene are SGHAT and FQNNGV. CDR3 size: 13 residues. V lost 7 bases, J lost 4 bases, and 4 bases stayed unmatched. The CDR3 coding sequence is TGTGCCAGCAACCCGGGACAGAAAAACATTCAGTACTTC. This gives the protein CASNPGQKNIQYF.

This clonotype has at least ten counts. This chain uses TRBV2 with TRBJ2-7, with TRBD1 matching 7 bases. The V segment lost 8 bases and the J segment 0 bases; nucleotides outside the gene matches: 7. Looked up from germline, CDR1 is SNHLY and CDR2 is FYNNEI. The CDR3 contains 14 residues. In DNA, the CDR3 is TGTGCCAGCCGTGGACAGGAAAGCTCCTACGAGCAGTACTTC. Residues: CASRGQESSYEQYF.

The table lists this clonotype with a few counts. V usage is TRBV5-6 and J usage is TRBJ2-1; 7 nucleotides agree with TRBD2. The CDR3 runs 16 residues. Losses at the gene ends were 1 base for V and 4 bases for J; bases not matched to a gene: 8. Germline assignment: CDR1 SGHDT and CDR2 YYEEEE. The CDR3 sequence is CASSLRRETMYNEQFF. The CDR3 coding sequence is TGTGCCAGCAGCTTGAGGCGGGAGACCATGTACAATGAGCAGTTCTTC. Full variable domain (outside the CDR3, taken from reference TRBV5-6 and TRBJ2-1): DAGVTQSPTHLIKTRGQQVTLRCSPKSGHDTVSWYQQALGQGPQFIFQYYEEEERQRGNFPDRFSGHQFPNYSSELNVNALLLGDSALYLCASSLRRETMYNEQFFGPGTRLTVL.

Ten or more counts support this clonotype. The V call is TRBV5-1, the J call TRBJ2-3; TRBD2 matches at 7 bases. The CDR3 consists of 14 residues. V shed 6 bases and J 4 bases; nucleotides not matched to a gene: 8. Germline V gene lookup returns CDR1 SGHRS and CDR2 YFSETQ. CDR3 loop: CASKGAGAADTQYF. DNA for the CDR3: TGCGCCAGCAAGGGTGCGGGAGCGGCAGATACGCAGTATTTT. The full variable domain, its missing parts supplied by reference TRBV5-1 and TRBJ2-3, is KAGVTQTPRYLIKTRGQQVTLSCSPISGHRSVSWYQQTPGQGLQFLFEYFSETQRNKGNFPGRFSGRQFSNSRSEMNVSTLELGDSALYLCASKGAGAADTQYFGPGTRLTVL.

In this sample, this clonotype turned up many times. The chain is built from TRBV7-2 and TRBJ2-4, with 10 bases aligning to TRBD2. V lost 5 bases and J lost 2; bases outside the gene matches: 6. CDR1 and CDR2 (germline): SGHTA, FQGNSA. The CDR3 sequence is 16 residues long. CDR3 region: CASSEREGLTKNIQYF. As DNA, the CDR3 is TGTGCCAGCAGCGAGCGGGAGGGCCTAACCAAAAACATTCAGTACTTC.

On this clonotype: Being one base from a much bigger clone, this may be a read error. This chain uses TRBV3-1 with TRBJ2-1; D gene uncertain. There are 14 residues in the CDR3. CDR1 and CDR2 from the germline V gene are LGHDT and YNNKEL (reference sequence). DNA for the CDR3: TGTGCCAGGAGCCAAGTGGGGTCAGACAATGAGCAGTTCTTC. Translated: CARSQVGSDNEQFF.

This clonotype was counted ten times or more. This sequence joins TRBV28 and TRBJ2-7; D is uncertain. Germline loops: CDR1 MDHEN, CDR2 SYDVKM. The V and J ends lost 2 bases and 6 bases respectively, with 11 bases between them. The CDR3 sequence is 13 residues long. CDR3 nucleotides: TGTGCCAGCAGTTTAAACTTGCGGTCCGAGCAGTACTTC. Translation gives CASSLNLRSEQYF.

The table lists this clonotype with a few counts. This chain joins TRBV6-1 and TRBJ2-5; 12 nucleotides line up with TRBD1. CDR1 is MNHNS, CDR2 SASEGT, per germline. Trimming cost V 4 bases and J 3 bases; bases outside gene matches: 6. The CDR3 is 16 residues long. DNA of the CDR3: TGTGCCAGCAGTGTTTACGGGACAGGGGGCGAAGAGACCCAGTACTTC. Its translation: CASSVYGTGGEETQYF.

This chain uses TRBV7-2 with TRBJ2-1; 8 bases match TRBD2. The trim removed 5 bases at V and 4 bases at J, leaving 10 bases unmatched. The CDR3 extends over 16 amino acids. In germline, CDR1 is SGHTA, CDR2 FQGNSA. This chain's CDR3 is CASSLTAGAEYNEQFF. CDR3 in DNA: TGTGCCAGCAGCCTTACAGCGGGAGCTGAGTACAATGAGCAGTTCTTC.

Turning to this clonotype: A much larger clonotype is one base distant, so this may be a read error. V is TRBV20-1 and J is TRBJ2-7; D unclear. This CDR3 is built from 13 residues. The germline V gene has CDR1 DFQATT and CDR2 SNEGSKA (reference sequence). The CDR3 loop reads CRARVPTGYEQYF. CDR3 DNA sequence: TGCCGTGCTAGAGTTCCGACGGGCTACGAGCAGTACTTC.

This rearrangement joins TRBV19 to TRBJ1-5; 8 bases are shared with TRBD1. The CDR3 runs to 16 residues. V trimming: 6 bases; J trimming: 7 bases; junction bases outside the gene matches: 14. Germline assignment: CDR1 LNHDA and CDR2 SQIVND (reference sequence). The DNA for the CDR3 is TGTGCCAGTAGGGCGCGGCAACCGGGACAGGAGCAGCCCCAGCATTTT. It encodes CASRARQPGQEQPQHF.

In its sample, this clonotype was seen many times. This chain links TRBV7-2 with TRBJ1-1, with 11 bases lining up with TRBD1. The CDR3 loop spans 14 amino acids. V dropped 5 bases and J dropped 3; count of bases not matched to a gene: 2. Germline CDR1 and CDR2: SGHTA and FQGNSA. The CDR3 sequence: CASSGQGADTEAFF. The CDR3 DNA reads TGTGCCAGCAGCGGACAGGGGGCGGACACTGAAGCTTTCTTT.

There are many counts of this clonotype. This chain links TRBV6-1 with TRBJ2-7; D is possibly TRBD1 (6 bases). Looked up from germline, CDR1 is MNHNS and CDR2 is SASEGT. The CDR3 sequence is 12 residues long. The V end lost 8 bases, the J end lost 2 bases, and 10 bases lay between the germline ends. This CDR3 reads CASGKGAYEQYF. The DNA of the CDR3 is TGTGCCAGCGGGAAGGGGGCCTACGAGCAGTACTTC.

This clonotype has a handful of counts. The V gene is TRBV20-1, the J gene TRBJ1-5, with 7 bases aligning to TRBD1. Trimming removed 2 bases from V and 6 bases from J; junction bases left unmatched: 13. Germline CDR1 reads DFQATT; CDR2 reads SNEGSKA (reference sequence). CDR3 length: 16 amino acids. CDR3 nucleotide sequence: TGCAGTGCTAGACCCACCGGGGTAGGGGGCACTCAGCCCCAGCATTTT. Encoded protein: CSARPTGVGGTQPQHF.